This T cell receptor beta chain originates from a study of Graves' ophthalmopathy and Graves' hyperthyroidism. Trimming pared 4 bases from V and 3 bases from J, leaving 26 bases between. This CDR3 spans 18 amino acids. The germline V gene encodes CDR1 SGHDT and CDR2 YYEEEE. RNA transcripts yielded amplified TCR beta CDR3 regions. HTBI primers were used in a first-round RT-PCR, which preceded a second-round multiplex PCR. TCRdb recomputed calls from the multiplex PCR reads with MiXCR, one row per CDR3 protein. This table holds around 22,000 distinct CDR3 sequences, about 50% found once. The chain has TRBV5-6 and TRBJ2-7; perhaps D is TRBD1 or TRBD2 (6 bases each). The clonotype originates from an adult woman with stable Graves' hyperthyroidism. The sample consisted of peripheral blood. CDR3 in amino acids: CASSMAGASKDYLYEQYF. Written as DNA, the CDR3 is TGTGCCAGCAGCATGGCAGGGGCTAGCAAGGACTACCTCTACGAGCAGTACTTC.